The entry below describes one T cell receptor beta chain. Trimming stripped 0 bases from V and 1 base from J, with 19 bases between. The CDR3 spans 18 residues. Germline CDR1 SGHNT, CDR2 YYREEE (reference sequence). These data originate in a study of blood T cell repertoires in COVID-19. Repertoires were generated with immunoSEQ multiplex PCR, while TCRdb's copy carries only in-frame clones and drops some. The data show hundreds of thousands of clones, about nine tenths seen once. This TCR was sampled from a man younger than 30 with active or convalescent COVID-19. V and J are TRBV5-4 and TRBJ1-2; no clear D. Specimen: peripheral blood. The CDR3 bases are TGTGCCAGCAGCTTGGTCTCCTCCCGCTTATGGAGTAACTATGGCTACACCTTC. This gives the protein CASSLVSSRLWSNYGYTF.